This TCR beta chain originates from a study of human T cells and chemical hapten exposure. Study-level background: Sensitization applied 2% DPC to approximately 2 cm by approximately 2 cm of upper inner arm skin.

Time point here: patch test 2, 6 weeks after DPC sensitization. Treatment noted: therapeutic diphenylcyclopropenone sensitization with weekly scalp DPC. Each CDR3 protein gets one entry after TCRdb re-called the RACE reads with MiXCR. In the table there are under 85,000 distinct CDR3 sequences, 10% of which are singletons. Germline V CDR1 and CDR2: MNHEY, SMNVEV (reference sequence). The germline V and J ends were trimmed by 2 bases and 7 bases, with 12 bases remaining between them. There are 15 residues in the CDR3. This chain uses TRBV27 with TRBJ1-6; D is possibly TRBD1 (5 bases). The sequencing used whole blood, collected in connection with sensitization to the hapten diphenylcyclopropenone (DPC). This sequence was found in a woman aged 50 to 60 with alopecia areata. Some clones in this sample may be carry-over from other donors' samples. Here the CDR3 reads CASSLEAGRNSPLHF. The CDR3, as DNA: TGTGCCAGCAGTTTAGAAGCAGGGCGAAATTCACCCCTCCACTTT.